Listed below are T cell receptor beta chains from one sample, sequenced in a study of blood T cell repertoires in COVID-19. TCRdb keeps only in-frame clones here, not all; method: immunoSEQ multiplex PCR. The sample lists tens of thousands of clones; 60% to 85% were seen once. What was sequenced was peripheral blood. The receptors shown here come from a human donor in a cohort sampled during active COVID-19. Each CDR3 is given with its conserved first and last residue. D genes are given only for firm matches. Clone size appears in some rows only: once, few, many, or a class for an expanded clone.

clone size	J gene	V gene	D gene	CDR3 length	CDR3 DNA	CDR3 protein
once	TRBJ2-7	TRBV10-3	TRBD2	15	TGTGCCATCAGTGGGCCGGGACTAGCGATGAACGAGCAGTACTTC	CAISGPGLAMNEQYF
.	TRBJ2-7	TRBV7-2	.	14	TGTGCCAGCAGCCAAGTCGCCAACCCAAGGGGTCAGTACTTC	CASSQVANPRGQYF
.	TRBJ2-7	TRBV18	TRBD1	15	TGTGCCAGCTCACGGACAGGGAGCCTCCACTACGAGCAGTACTTC	CASSRTGSLHYEQYF
.	TRBJ1-3	TRBV5-1	TRBD1	14	TGCGCCAGCAGCTCCGACAGGGTTGGAAACACCATATATTTT	CASSSDRVGNTIYF
.	TRBJ1-2	TRBV4-3	TRBD1	21	TGCGCCAGCAGCCAAGCGTCCGGTTTCGGCGCAGGGGGAGCTTTCGGCTATGGCTACACCTTC	CASSQASGFGAGGAFGYGYTF
.	TRBJ1-6	TRBV28	TRBD1	14	TGTGCCAGCAGTGCACAGGGGGCTAACTCACCCCTCCACTTT	CASSAQGANSPLHF
.	TRBJ2-1	TRBV7-2	.	14	TGTGCCAGCAGCTTTGTTGAGGCGCGAGCTGAGCAGTTCTTC	CASSFVEARAEQFF
.	TRBJ1-1	TRBV6-5	TRBD1	15	TGTGCCAGCGAGAAAACAGGGGCGGGCGACACTGAAGCTTTCTTT	CASEKTGAGDTEAFF
many	TRBJ1-5	TRBV6-5	TRBD1	14	TGTGCCATTGGGGACAGGTATAGCAATCAGCCCCAGCATTTT	CAIGDRYSNQPQHF
.	TRBJ1-4	TRBV6-6	.	14	TGTGCCAGCCAAGGGGCAGCAACTAATGAAAAACTGTTTTTT	CASQGAATNEKLFF
.	TRBJ1-2	TRBV7-9	.	13	TGTGCCAGCAGCTTAGAGGAACAGACGGGCTACACCTTC	CASSLEEQTGYTF
.	TRBJ1-2	TRBV2	.	15	TGTGCCAGCAGTGAAGGATCCGCGGCCGTCTATGGCTACACCTTC	CASSEGSAAVYGYTF
.	TRBJ1-2	TRBV19	.	15	TGTGCCAGTACCAACCCGGGGGAGGGGAACTATGGCTACACCTTC	CASTNPGEGNYGYTF
.	TRBJ2-1	TRBV7-8	TRBD1	16	TGTGCCAGCAGCTTACCGGGACAGTCAACCTACAATGAGCAGTTCTTC	CASSLPGQSTYNEQFF
few	TRBJ1-4	TRBV5-4	.	15	TGTGCCAGCAGCGCCTCCCCGGGGGGAGTTGAAAAACTGTTTTTT	CASSASPGGVEKLFF